Listed below are T cell receptor beta chains from one sample, sequenced in a study of shared clonotypes between healthy human individuals. Repertoires were generated with immunoSEQ multiplex PCR, while TCRdb's copy carries only in-frame clones and drops some. The table has 2 million to 2.5 million clones, approximately 94% seen once; the top ten hold approximately 1.7%. Material: naive CD8+ T cells from PBMCs. All receptors derive from a man aged 18 to 30 in good health. Some clones in this sample may be carry-over from other donors' samples. The CDR3 runs from the conserved cysteine through the conserved F or W. D genes are given only for firm matches. Where a row states a size, it is once, few, many or the class of an expanded clone; other rows omit it.

TRBV28	TRBD1	NA	TRBJ1-5	CASSLASSRTGRRF	TGTGCCAGCAGTTTAGCCTCGAGCAGGACAGGGCGGCGTTTT
TRBV27	NA	NA	TRBJ2-1	CASSPVTASYNEQFF	TGTGCCAGCAGTCCCGTGACAGCGTCCTACAATGAGCAGTTCTTC
TRBV13	NA	NA	TRBJ2-1	CASLYSPTYHNEQFF	TGTGCCAGCCTATACAGCCCCACATACCACAATGAGCAGTTCTTC
TRBV9	TRBD1	NA	TRBJ2-3	CASSVTGTGPTDTQYF	TGTGCCAGCAGCGTCACCGGGACAGGGCCCACAGATACGCAGTATTTT
TRBV7-6	TRBD2	NA	TRBJ2-1	CASSPRLAVRYNEQFF	TGTGCCAGCAGCCCTAGACTAGCGGTCCGCTACAATGAGCAGTTCTTC
TRBV28	NA	NA	TRBJ1-2	CASSAGRYLYGYTF	TGTGCCAGCAGTGCGGGACGCTACTTGTATGGCTACACCTTC
TRBV2	NA	NA	TRBJ2-7	CASSESLGPNEQYF	TGTGCCAGCAGTGAAAGCCTAGGTCCAAACGAGCAGTACTTC
TRBV29-1	TRBD2	NA	TRBJ2-7	CSVVGLAGGQPLEQYF	TGCAGCGTTGTGGGACTAGCGGGAGGTCAGCCTCTCGAGCAGTACTTC
TRBV27	NA	NA	TRBJ2-7	CASSFQGSYEQYF	TGTGCCAGCAGTTTTCAGGGCTCCTACGAGCAGTACTTC
TRBV11-1	NA	NA	TRBJ2-2	CASSRRGSGELFF	TGTGCCAGCAGCCGCAGGGGATCCGGGGAGCTGTTTTTT
TRBV9	NA	NA	TRBJ2-1	CASSVGEGPNPYNEQFF	TGTGCCAGCAGCGTAGGAGAGGGACCTAACCCTTACAATGAGCAGTTCTTC
TRBV7-2	NA	NA	TRBJ1-5	CASSVPRDGGLYSNQPQHF	TGTGCCAGCAGCGTACCCCGGGACGGCGGATTATATAGCAATCAGCCCCAGCATTTT
TRBV4-1	NA	NA	TRBJ2-2	CASSHPTTPTLANTGELFF	TGCGCCAGCAGCCACCCGACAACCCCAACTCTTGCGAACACCGGGGAGCTGTTTTTT
TRBV6-5	NA	NA	TRBJ2-7	CASRLTGLYEQYF	TGTGCCAGCAGGCTGACAGGTTTATACGAGCAGTACTTC
TRBV29-1	NA	NA	TRBJ2-2	CSVEQANTGELFF	TGCAGCGTTGAGCAGGCCAACACCGGGGAGCTGTTTTTT
TRBV5-8	NA	few	TRBJ1-5	CASSSRDNLLQPQHF	TGTGCCAGCAGCTCAAGGGACAATTTGCTTCAGCCCCAGCATTTT
TRBV4-1	NA	NA	TRBJ2-2	CASSQDYGGELFF	TGCGCCAGCAGCCAAGATTACGGTGGGGAGCTGTTTTTT
TRBV7-8	NA	NA	TRBJ2-3	CASSSSSRDTQYF	TGTGCCAGCAGCTCCTCTAGCAGAGATACGCAGTATTTT
TRBV27	TRBD2	NA	TRBJ2-1	CASSFSGGPVYNEQFF	TGTGCCAGCAGTTTTTCGGGAGGGCCGGTATACAATGAGCAGTTCTTC
TRBV27	TRBD2	NA	TRBJ2-7	CASSLTAGGEQYF	TGTGCCAGCAGTTTAACTGCGGGGGGCGAGCAGTACTTC
TRBV2	TRBD1	NA	TRBJ2-7	CASRMKTGDLGEQYF	TGTGCCAGCAGAATGAAGACAGGGGATTTAGGCGAGCAGTACTTC
TRBV25-1	NA	NA	TRBJ2-7	CASGPPYEQYF	TGTGCCAGCGGCCCTCCCTACGAGCAGTACTTC
TRBV9	TRBD2	NA	TRBJ2-1	CASSVEIAGGSYNEQFF	TGTGCCAGCAGCGTAGAAATAGCGGGGGGCTCCTACAATGAGCAGTTCTTC
TRBV28	NA	NA	TRBJ2-2	CASSLYGEVGELFF	TGTGCCAGCAGTTTATACGGGGAAGTCGGGGAGCTGTTTTTT
TRBV6-1	TRBD2	NA	TRBJ2-1	CASTPLAGARNEQFF	TGTGCCAGCACCCCGCTAGCGGGAGCCCGCAATGAGCAGTTCTTC
TRBV9	NA	NA	TRBJ1-1	CASSPRFQGTEAFF	TGTGCCAGCAGCCCCCGCTTCCAGGGCACTGAAGCTTTCTTT
TRBV27	TRBD2	NA	TRBJ2-7	CASSLRLAGGYEQYF	TGTGCCAGCAGTTTAAGACTAGCGGGAGGGTACGAGCAGTACTTC
TRBV7-6	NA	NA	TRBJ1-2	CASSPGPGGENRPYGYTF	TGTGCCAGCAGCCCAGGGCCCGGCGGGGAAAACAGGCCCTATGGCTACACCTTC
TRBV9	NA	NA	TRBJ1-1	CASSVVSVGMNTEAFF	TGTGCCAGCAGCGTAGTTTCGGTGGGGATGAACACTGAAGCTTTCTTT
TRBV6-6	NA	NA	TRBJ2-3	CASSNGVRADTQYF	TGTGCCAGCAGTAATGGAGTACGCGCAGATACGCAGTATTTT
TRBV29-1	NA	NA	TRBJ2-1	CSVVTGGVYNEQFF	TGCAGCGTTGTCACAGGGGGGGTTTACAATGAGCAGTTCTTC
TRBV13	TRBD2	NA	TRBJ2-7	CASSLSGNPYEQYF	TGTGCCAGCAGCCTCAGCGGGAACCCCTACGAGCAGTACTTC
TRBV28	TRBD1	once	TRBJ1-6	CASSSGQGYSPLHF	TGTGCCAGCAGTTCTGGACAGGGATATTCACCCCTCCACTTT
TRBV11-3	NA	NA	TRBJ2-1	CASSLDAEQFF	TGTGCCAGCAGCCTAGACGCAGAGCAGTTCTTC
TRBV6-1	NA	once	TRBJ2-1	CASSVEEKDYNEQFF	TGTGCCAGCAGCGTAGAGGAAAAGGACTACAATGAGCAGTTCTTC
TRBV7-9	NA	NA	TRBJ1-4	CASSFSAQFNEKLFF	TGTGCCAGCAGCTTCAGTGCCCAGTTTAATGAAAAACTGTTTTTT
TRBV19	NA	NA	TRBJ2-1	CASSIDPTAGHSYNEQFF	TGTGCCAGTAGTATAGACCCGACGGCGGGACACTCCTACAATGAGCAGTTCTTC
TRBV5-1	TRBD2	NA	TRBJ2-7	CASSHPGTSGRPWEQYF	TGCGCCAGCAGCCATCCCGGGACTAGCGGGAGACCTTGGGAGCAGTACTTC
TRBV9	NA	NA	TRBJ2-1	CASSVVPGFYNEQFF	TGTGCCAGCAGCGTAGTCCCGGGGTTTTACAATGAGCAGTTCTTC
TRBV4-1	NA	NA	TRBJ1-2	CASSQDSGGLGYTF	TGCGCCAGCAGCCAAGATAGCGGCGGGCTTGGCTACACCTTC
TRBV11-2	NA	once	TRBJ1-4	CASTYTRLESEKLFF	TGTGCCAGCACTTACACTCGACTTGAAAGTGAAAAACTGTTTTTT
TRBV27	TRBD1	NA	TRBJ2-3	CASSDRGRYTDTQYF	TGTGCCAGCAGTGACAGGGGGCGATACACAGATACGCAGTATTTT
TRBV9	TRBD2	NA	TRBJ2-1	CASSKRAGGMYNEQFF	TGTGCCAGCAGCAAGCGAGCGGGAGGGATGTACAATGAGCAGTTCTTC
TRBV9	TRBD1	once	TRBJ1-2	CASSVGDSLYGYTF	TGTGCCAGCAGCGTAGGGGACAGTCTATATGGCTACACCTTC
TRBV7-9	TRBD1	NA	TRBJ1-2	CASNGQGVGYGYTF	TGTGCCAGCAACGGCCAGGGGGTTGGCTATGGCTACACCTTC
TRBV19	NA	NA	TRBJ1-1	CASSLGGFTEAFF	TGTGCCAGTAGCCTAGGGGGGTTTACTGAAGCTTTCTTT
TRBV10-3	TRBD1	NA	TRBJ1-1	CAISPKGRTGGNTEAFF	TGTGCCATCAGTCCGAAAGGGAGGACAGGGGGGAACACTGAAGCTTTCTTT
TRBV5-1	TRBD2	NA	TRBJ2-2	CASSLLAEGTGELFF	TGCGCCAGCAGCTTACTAGCGGAGGGCACCGGGGAGCTGTTTTTT
TRBV29-1	TRBD2	NA	TRBJ2-3	CSVVAGVVDTQYF	TGCAGCGTTGTAGCGGGAGTGGTAGATACGCAGTATTTT
TRBV11-2	TRBD2	once	TRBJ2-2	CASSSTSGLGRELFF	TGTGCCAGCAGCTCAACTAGCGGACTTGGGCGGGAGCTGTTTTTT
TRBV27	TRBD2	NA	TRBJ2-1	CASSLGTSGRQNEQFF	TGTGCCAGCAGTTTAGGGACTAGCGGGAGGCAAAATGAGCAGTTCTTC
TRBV2	TRBD2	NA	TRBJ2-7	CATRTATSEYEQYF	TGTGCCACCCGAACAGCGACTAGCGAGTACGAGCAGTACTTC
TRBV28	NA	NA	TRBJ2-2	CASSLDPGERWENTGELFF	TGTGCCAGCAGTTTAGATCCAGGAGAAAGGTGGGAGAACACCGGGGAGCTGTTTTTT
TRBV27	NA	NA	TRBJ1-5	CASSPGPSGNQPQHF	TGTGCCAGCAGCCCGGGACCTAGTGGCAATCAGCCCCAGCATTTT
TRBV18	NA	NA	TRBJ2-2	CASSPPVSAGELFF	TGTGCCAGCTCACCACCGGTGAGCGCCGGGGAGCTGTTTTTT
TRBV6-5	NA	NA	TRBJ2-7	CASSYGGDLAYEQYF	TGTGCCAGCAGTTACGGGGGCGACTTGGCCTACGAGCAGTACTTC
TRBV2	TRBD2	NA	TRBJ2-1	CASRIAGEQFF	TGTGCCAGCAGGATAGCGGGAGAGCAGTTCTTC
TRBV2	NA	NA	TRBJ2-5	CASSALAGMSETQYF	TGTGCCAGCAGCGCATTGGCAGGGATGAGTGAGACCCAGTACTTC
TRBV27	NA	NA	TRBJ1-5	CASSSDSSNQPQHF	TGTGCCAGCAGCTCGGACAGCTCCAATCAGCCCCAGCATTTT